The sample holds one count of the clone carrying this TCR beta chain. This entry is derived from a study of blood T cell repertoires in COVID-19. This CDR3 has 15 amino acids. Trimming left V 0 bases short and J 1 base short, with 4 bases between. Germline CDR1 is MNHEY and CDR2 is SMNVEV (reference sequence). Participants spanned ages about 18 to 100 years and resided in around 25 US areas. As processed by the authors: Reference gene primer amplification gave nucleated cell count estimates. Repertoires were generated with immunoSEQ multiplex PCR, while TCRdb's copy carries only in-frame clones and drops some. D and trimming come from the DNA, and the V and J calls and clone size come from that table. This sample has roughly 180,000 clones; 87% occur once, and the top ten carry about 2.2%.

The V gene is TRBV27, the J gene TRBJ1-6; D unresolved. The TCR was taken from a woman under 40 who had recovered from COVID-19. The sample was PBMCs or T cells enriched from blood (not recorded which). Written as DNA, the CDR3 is TGTGCCAGCAGTTTATCGTCTTCCTATAATTCACCCCTCCACTTT. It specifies CASSLSSSYNSPLHF.